The 11 T cell receptor beta chains presented below share a single source sample, sequenced in a study of cytotoxic CD8 clonotypes in ibrutinib-treated CLL. Here immunoSEQ multiplex PCR was the method, and the copy in TCRdb shows in-frame clones only, minus some. This sample has roughly 160,000 clones; roughly 80% occur once, and the top ten carry about 1.9%. Here the sequenced sample was PBMCs, taken after 12 months of ibrutinib treatment. Receptor source: a human donor with chronic lymphocytic leukemia.

The rearrangement joins TRBV4-3 to TRBJ2-2; 11 nucleotides align to TRBD2. The CDR3 runs 17 residues. Germline CDR1 is LGHNA and CDR2 is YSLEER. V dropped 0 bases and J dropped 9; count of bases not matched to a gene: 9. The CDR3 spells CASSQDFSGGAVRELFF. As DNA, the CDR3 is TGCGCCAGCAGCCAAGATTTTAGCGGGGGGGCTGTTAGGGAGCTGTTTTTT.

This clone was seen only a few times. The chain uses TRBV4-2 and TRBJ1-4; 7 nucleotides align to TRBD1. Trimming took 2 bases from V and 5 from J; bases not matched to a gene: 8. CDR1 and CDR2 from the germline V gene are LGHNA and YNFKEQ. This CDR3 spans 16 amino acids. DNA of the CDR3: TGTGCCAGCAGCCAAAAATCCGGGACAGCAAATGAAAAACTGTTTTTT. It translates to CASSQKSGTANEKLFF.

This chain links TRBV28 with TRBJ2-7; TRBD1 aligns across 10 bases. Germline V gives CDR1 MDHEN, CDR2 SYDVKM. Losses at the gene ends were 2 bases for V and 2 bases for J; bases not matched to a gene: 6. The length of the CDR3 is 16 residues. Here the CDR3 DNA reads TGTGCCAGCAGTTTAACCGCGGGACAGGGGACCTACGAGCAGTACTTC. Amino acid sequence: CASSLTAGQGTYEQYF.

In its sample, this clone was seen once. The V call is TRBV27, the J call TRBJ1-1; D is perhaps TRBD1 (5 bases). From germline, CDR1 is MNHEY and CDR2 SMNVEV (reference sequence). The CDR3 runs to 13 residues. Trimming left V 9 bases short and J 1 base short, with 12 bases between. In nucleotides, the CDR3 is TGTGCCAGTCGACGGACAAGGAACACTGAAGCTTTCTTT. It encodes CASRRTRNTEAFF.

This clone appeared a few times. The genes are TRBV27 and TRBJ1-4, with 7 bases aligning to TRBD1. This CDR3 has 14 amino acids. V lost 4 bases, J lost 7 bases, and 6 bases stayed unmatched. Germline CDR1 reads MNHEY; CDR2 reads SMNVEV (reference sequence). The CDR3 DNA is TGTGCCAGCAGTTACTACGGACAGGTTGAAAAACTGTTTTTT. This translates into CASSYYGQVEKLFF.

The chain has TRBV7-9 and TRBJ1-1; D uncertain. This CDR3 is 10 amino acids long. Germline CDR1 SEHNR, CDR2 FQNEAQ (reference sequence). V gave up 1 base and J gave up 9 bases, with 3 bases separating them. The CDR3, as DNA: TGTGCCAGCAGCTTAGAGCAAGCTTTCTTT. Translating gives CASSLEQAFF. Complete variable domain (other parts from reference TRBV7-9 and TRBJ1-1): DTGVSQNPRHKITKRGQNVTFRCDPISEHNRLYWYRQTLGQGPEFLTYFQNEAQLEKSRLLSDRFSAERPKGSFSTLEIQRTEQGDSAMYLCASSLEQAFFGQGTRLTVV.

This clone was recorded only once. The CDR3 loop reads CASSIFGPDPGQPQHF. The CDR3 bases are TGTGCCAGTAGTATATTCGGGCCGGATCCGGGACAGCCCCAGCATTTT. The V and J genes are TRBV19 and TRBJ1-5, with unresolved D. CDR1 and CDR2 from the germline V gene are LNHDA and SQIVND (reference sequence). This CDR3 contains 16 residues. Deletions cut 2 bases from V and 7 bases from J, with 18 bases between.

The chain is built from TRBV2 and TRBJ2-1, with 11 positions matching TRBD2. V lost 6 bases, J lost 0 bases, and 1 base stayed unmatched. The CDR3 totals 15 residues. Germline assignment: CDR1 SNHLY and CDR2 FYNNEI. The DNA for the CDR3 is TGTGCCAGCAGGGGGACTAGCGGCTCCTACAATGAGCAGTTCTTC. Encoded protein: CASRGTSGSYNEQFF. Looking up the rest from reference TRBV2 and TRBJ2-1 gives the full variable domain: EPEVTQTPSHQVTQMGQEVILRCVPISNHLYFYWYRQILGQKVEFLVSFYNNEISEKSEIFDDQFSVERPDGSNFTLKIRSTKLEDSAMYFCASRGTSGSYNEQFFGPGTRLTVL.

This rearrangement joins TRBV6-5 to TRBJ1-3; D remains unclear. The CDR3 contains 14 residues. Germline CDR1 and CDR2: MNHEY and SVGAGI. V was shortened by 4 bases and J by 2 bases, with 9 bases between the two germline ends. The CDR3 loop reads CASSSVGTGNTIYF. In DNA form, the CDR3 reads TGTGCCAGCAGTTCAGTGGGCACTGGAAACACCATATATTTT.

This clone came up a few times. The CDR3 nucleotides are TGTGCCAGTGCCGGTGTGGGCGGGGGCACAGATACGCAGTATTTT. Translation gives CASAGVGGGTDTQYF. This rearrangement joins TRBV7-2 to TRBJ2-3; weak D call: TRBD2 (6 bases). Between the trimmed V and J ends, which lost 9 bases and 1 base, there was a span of 17 bases. The length of the CDR3 is 15 residues. CDR1 and CDR2 from the germline V gene are SGHTA and FQGNSA.

The chain links TRBV7-9 to TRBJ2-1, with D possibly called TRBD1 or TRBD2 (6 bases each). Germline values: CDR1 SEHNR, CDR2 FQNEAQ (reference sequence). The germline V and J ends were trimmed by 9 bases and 9 bases, with 21 bases remaining between them. The CDR3 runs 14 residues. CDR3 coding DNA: TGTGCCAGTAAGACAGTCGGGGGCAAGTCTGAGCAGTTCTTC. Translating gives CASKTVGGKSEQFF.